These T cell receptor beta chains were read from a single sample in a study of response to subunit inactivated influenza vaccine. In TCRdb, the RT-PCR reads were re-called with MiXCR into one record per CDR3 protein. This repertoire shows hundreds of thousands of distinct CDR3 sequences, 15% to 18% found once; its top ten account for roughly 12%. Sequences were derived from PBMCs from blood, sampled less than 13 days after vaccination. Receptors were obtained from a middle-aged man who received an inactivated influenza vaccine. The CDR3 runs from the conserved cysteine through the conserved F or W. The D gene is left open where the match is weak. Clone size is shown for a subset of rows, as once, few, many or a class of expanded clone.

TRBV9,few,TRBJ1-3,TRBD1,TGTGCCAGCAGCCCCCCGGACAGGACCCTCTCTGGAAACACCATATATTTT,CASSPPDRTLSGNTIYF
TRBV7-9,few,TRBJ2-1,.,TGTGCCAGCAGCTTGTCGACAGAGTACAATGAGCAGTTCTTC,CASSLSTEYNEQFF
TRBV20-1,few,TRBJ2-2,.,TGCAGTGCTAGGGGACAAACGAACACCGGGGAGCTGTTTTTT,CSARGQTNTGELFF
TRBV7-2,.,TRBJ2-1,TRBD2,TGTGCCAGCAGCCCAAGGACTAGCGGGATTTACAATGAGCAGTTCTTC,CASSPRTSGIYNEQFF
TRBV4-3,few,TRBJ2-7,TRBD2,TGCGCCAGCAGCCCGACTAGCGGGCAATACGAGCAGTACTTC,CASSPTSGQYEQYF
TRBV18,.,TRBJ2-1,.,TGTGCCAGCTCACCACCGGTGGGGGGTTCTGAGCAGTTCTTC,CASSPPVGGSEQFF
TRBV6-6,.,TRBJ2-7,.,TGTGCCATCACGGGGGACTCTACCTACGAGCAGTACTTC,CAITGDSTYEQYF
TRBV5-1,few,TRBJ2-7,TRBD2,TGCGCCAGCAGCTTGGCTAGCGGGATCCCTTCCTACGAGCAGTACTTC,CASSLASGIPSYEQYF
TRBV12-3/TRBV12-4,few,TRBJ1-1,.,TGTGCCAGCCTTACAGGGTTTGGCACTGAAGCTTTCTTT,CASLTGFGTEAFF
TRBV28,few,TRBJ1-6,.,TGTGCCAGCAGTTCTACCCCCGGGGCAGGACCTAGGCCCCTCCACTTT,CASSSTPGAGPRPLHF
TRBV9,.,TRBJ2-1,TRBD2,TGTGCCAGCAGCGTAGGCCACAGGGTTGATTGGACTAGCGTTTACAATGAGCAGTTCTTC,CASSVGHRVDWTSVYNEQFF
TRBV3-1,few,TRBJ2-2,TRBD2,TGTGCCAGCAGCCGTCTGCCTAGCGGGAGAGCCGGGGAGCTGTTTTTT,CASSRLPSGRAGELFF
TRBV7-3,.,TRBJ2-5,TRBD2,TGTGCCAGCAGCCGGACTAGCGGGAGTGGTGAGACCCAGTACTTC,CASSRTSGSGETQYF
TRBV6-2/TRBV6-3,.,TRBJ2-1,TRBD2,TGTGCCAGCAAGCTGGCGGGAGGGAAATACAATGAGCAGTTCTTC,CASKLAGGKYNEQFF
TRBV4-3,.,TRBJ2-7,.,TGCGCCAGCAGCCAAGATACCTCCTTCGGCGAGCAGTACTTC,CASSQDTSFGEQYF
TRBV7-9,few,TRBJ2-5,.,TGTGCCAGCACCCCCCCGGGGGCAGCTACCCAGTACTTC,CASTPPGAATQYF
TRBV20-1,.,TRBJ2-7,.,TGCAGTGCCCGGGGGTTTGGTCCTGAAGAGTACTTC,CSARGFGPEEYF
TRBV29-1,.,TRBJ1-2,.,TGCAGCGCCCTCTCCTCTAACTATGGCTACACCTTC,CSALSSNYGYTF
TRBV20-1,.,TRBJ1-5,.,TGCAGTGCTAGCTTGTTTGGACGGGGCCACAATCAGCCCCAGCATTTT,CSASLFGRGHNQPQHF
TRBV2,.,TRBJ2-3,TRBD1,TGTGCCAGCAGTCGTGGAAGGGGGCCCACAGATACGCAGTATTTT,CASSRGRGPTDTQYF
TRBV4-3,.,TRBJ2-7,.,TGCGCCAGCAGCCAAGATGGCCGAGGAAGCTCCTACGAGCAGTACTTC,CASSQDGRGSSYEQYF
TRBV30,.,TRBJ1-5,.,TGTGCCTGGAGTCAGGGCGCTCTTAGCAATCAGCCCCAGCATTTT,CAWSQGALSNQPQHF
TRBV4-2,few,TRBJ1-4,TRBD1,TGTGCCAGCAGTCGAGGGACAGATGAAAAACTGTTTTTT,CASSRGTDEKLFF
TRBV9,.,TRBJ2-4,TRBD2,TGTGCCAGCAGCGTATCGGGACTAGGGGACATTCAGTACTTC,CASSVSGLGDIQYF
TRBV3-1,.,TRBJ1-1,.,TGTGCCACAAGTGGGGGGGGCTTCGACACTGAAGCTTTCTTT,CATSGGGFDTEAFF
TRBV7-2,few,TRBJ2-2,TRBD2,TGTGCCAGCAGCTTCGCGACTAGCGGGGGGTCTTCCGGGGAGCTGTTTTTT,CASSFATSGGSSGELFF
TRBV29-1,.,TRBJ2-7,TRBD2,TGCAGCGCTCGCCTTACTAGCGGGAGCTCCTACGAGCAGTACTTC,CSARLTSGSSYEQYF
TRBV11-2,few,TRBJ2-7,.,TGTGCCAGCAGCGCCGGGGCCGGTTACGAGCAGTACTTC,CASSAGAGYEQYF
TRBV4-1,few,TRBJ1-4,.,TGCGCCAGCAGCCAAGATAGGGAAGGAGGGTTTGCAACTAATGAAAAACTGTTTTTT,CASSQDREGGFATNEKLFF
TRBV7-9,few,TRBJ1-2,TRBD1,TGTGCCAGCACCAGGACAGGGCGCTACTATGGCTACACCTTC,CASTRTGRYYGYTF
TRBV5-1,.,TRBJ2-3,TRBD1,TGCGCCAGCAGCTTGGAAGGACAGGGCCTCACAGATACGCAGTATTTT,CASSLEGQGLTDTQYF
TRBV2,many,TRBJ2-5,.,TGTGCCAGCAGGAGCCGGGGGGCCCTCCAAGAGACCCAGTACTTC,CASRSRGALQETQYF
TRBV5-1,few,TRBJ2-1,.,TGCGCCAGCAGCTTGGGTAGCGGCGTTGAGGAGCAGTTCTTC,CASSLGSGVEEQFF
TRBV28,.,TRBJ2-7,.,TGTGCCAGCAGTTTTAGGGACGTCTTAAGCTCCTACGAGCAGTACTTC,CASSFRDVLSSYEQYF
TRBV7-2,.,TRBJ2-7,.,TGTGCCAGCAGCTCCCCCCCTGAAGTGCAGTACTTC,CASSSPPEVQYF
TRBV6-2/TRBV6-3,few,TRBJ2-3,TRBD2,TGTGCCAGCCCAGGACTAGCGGAACTCACAGATACGCAGTATTTT,CASPGLAELTDTQYF
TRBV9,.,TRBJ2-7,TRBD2,TGTGCCAGCAGCGAGGGGGGACTAGCGTATTCCTACGAGCAGTACTTC,CASSEGGLAYSYEQYF
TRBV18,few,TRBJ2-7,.,TGTGCCAGCTCACCAGCAGAGGGTGGGTACGAGCAGTACTTC,CASSPAEGGYEQYF
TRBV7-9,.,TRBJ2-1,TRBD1,TGTGCCAGCAGCTCCCCACCGCGACAGGGCAAGCAGTTCTTC,CASSSPPRQGKQFF
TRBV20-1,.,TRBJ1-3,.,TGCAGTGCTAGAGATTTTTTCGGAAACACCATATATTTT,CSARDFFGNTIYF
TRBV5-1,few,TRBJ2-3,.,TGCGCCAGCAGCTTGGGAGGGCCCGGAGATACGCAGTATTTT,CASSLGGPGDTQYF
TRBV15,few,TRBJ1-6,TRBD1,TGTGCCACCAGCGTAACAGGGGCAGGGATTTCACCCCTCCACTTT,CATSVTGAGISPLHF
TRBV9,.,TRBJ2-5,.,TGTGCCAGCAGCCCCTACAGGGATAACCAAGATACCCAGTACTTC,CASSPYRDNQDTQYF